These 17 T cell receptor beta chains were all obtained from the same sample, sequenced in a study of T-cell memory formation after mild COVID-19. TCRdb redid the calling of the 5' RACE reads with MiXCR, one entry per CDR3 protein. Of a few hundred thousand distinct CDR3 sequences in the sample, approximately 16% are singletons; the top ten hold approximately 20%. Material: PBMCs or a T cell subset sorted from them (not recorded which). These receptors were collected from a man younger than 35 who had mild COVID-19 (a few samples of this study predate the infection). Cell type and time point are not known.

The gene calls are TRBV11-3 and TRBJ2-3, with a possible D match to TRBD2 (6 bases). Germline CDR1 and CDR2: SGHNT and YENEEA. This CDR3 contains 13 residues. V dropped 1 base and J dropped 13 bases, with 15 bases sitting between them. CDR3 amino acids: CASSLGGLAPEYF. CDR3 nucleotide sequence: TGTGCCAGCAGCTTAGGAGGGCTAGCGCCCGAGTATTTT.

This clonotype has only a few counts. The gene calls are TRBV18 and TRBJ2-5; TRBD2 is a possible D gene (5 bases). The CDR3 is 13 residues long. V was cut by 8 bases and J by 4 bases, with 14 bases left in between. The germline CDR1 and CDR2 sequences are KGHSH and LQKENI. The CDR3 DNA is TGTGCCAGCGCCACCCGAGGAGGAGAGACCCAGTACTTC. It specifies CASATRGGETQYF.

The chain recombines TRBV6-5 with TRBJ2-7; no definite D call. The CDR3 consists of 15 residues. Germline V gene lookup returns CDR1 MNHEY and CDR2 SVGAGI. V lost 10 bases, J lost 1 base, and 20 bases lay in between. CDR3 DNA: TGTGCCACCCGCCATGGGCCCGGACCGTCCTACGAGCAGTACTTC. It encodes CATRHGPGPSYEQYF.

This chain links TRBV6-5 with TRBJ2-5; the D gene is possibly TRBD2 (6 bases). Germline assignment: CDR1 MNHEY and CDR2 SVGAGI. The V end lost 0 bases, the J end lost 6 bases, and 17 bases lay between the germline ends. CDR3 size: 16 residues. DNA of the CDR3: TGTGCCAGCAGTTACTCGACCGCGGGGTGGGAAAAGACCCAGTACTTC. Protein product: CASSYSTAGWEKTQYF.

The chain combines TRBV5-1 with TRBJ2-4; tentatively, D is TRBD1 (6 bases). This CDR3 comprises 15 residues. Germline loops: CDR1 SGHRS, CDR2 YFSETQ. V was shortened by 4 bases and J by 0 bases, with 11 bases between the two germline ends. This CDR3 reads CASSPGQLAKNIQYF. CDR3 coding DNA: TGCGCCAGCAGCCCAGGACAGCTAGCCAAAAACATTCAGTACTTC.

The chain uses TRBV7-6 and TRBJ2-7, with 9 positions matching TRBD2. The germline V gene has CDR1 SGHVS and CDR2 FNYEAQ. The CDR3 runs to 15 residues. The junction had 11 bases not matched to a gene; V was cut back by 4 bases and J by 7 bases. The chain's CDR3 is CASSSTGLAVGEQYF. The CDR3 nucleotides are TGTGCCAGCAGCTCAACGGGACTAGCTGTGGGTGAGCAGTACTTC.

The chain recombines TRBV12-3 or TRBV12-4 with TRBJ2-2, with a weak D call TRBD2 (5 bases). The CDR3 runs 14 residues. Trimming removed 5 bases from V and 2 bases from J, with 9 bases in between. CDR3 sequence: CASSRRPNTGELFF. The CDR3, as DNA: TGTGCCAGCAGTCGGAGGCCAAACACCGGGGAGCTGTTTTTT.

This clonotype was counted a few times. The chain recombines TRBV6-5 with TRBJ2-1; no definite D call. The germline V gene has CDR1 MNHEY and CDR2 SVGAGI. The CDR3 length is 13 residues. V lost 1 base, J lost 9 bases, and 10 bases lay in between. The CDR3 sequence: CASSYLLVGEQFF. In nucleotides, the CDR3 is TGTGCCAGCAGTTACTTGCTAGTGGGTGAGCAGTTCTTC.

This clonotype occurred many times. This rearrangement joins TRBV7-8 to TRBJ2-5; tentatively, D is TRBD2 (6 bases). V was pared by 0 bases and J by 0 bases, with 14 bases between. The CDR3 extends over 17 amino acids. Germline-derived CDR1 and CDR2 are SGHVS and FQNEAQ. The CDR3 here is CASSLASTGDYQETQYF. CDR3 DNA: TGTGCCAGCAGCTTAGCTTCGACGGGGGACTACCAAGAGACCCAGTACTTC.

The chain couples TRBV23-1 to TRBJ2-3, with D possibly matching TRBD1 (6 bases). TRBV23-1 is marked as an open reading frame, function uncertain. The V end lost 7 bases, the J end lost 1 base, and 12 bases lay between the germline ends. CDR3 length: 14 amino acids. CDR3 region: CASIPDRGTDTQYF. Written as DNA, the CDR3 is TGCGCCAGCATCCCGGACAGAGGCACAGATACGCAGTATTTT.

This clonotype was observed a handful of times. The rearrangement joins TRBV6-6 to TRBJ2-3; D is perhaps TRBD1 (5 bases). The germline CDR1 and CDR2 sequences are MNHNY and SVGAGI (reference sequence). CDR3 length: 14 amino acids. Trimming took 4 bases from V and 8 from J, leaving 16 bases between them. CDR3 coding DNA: TGTGCCAGCAGTTCCAAACCAGGGTCGGGTACGCAGTATTTT. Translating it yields CASSSKPGSGTQYF.

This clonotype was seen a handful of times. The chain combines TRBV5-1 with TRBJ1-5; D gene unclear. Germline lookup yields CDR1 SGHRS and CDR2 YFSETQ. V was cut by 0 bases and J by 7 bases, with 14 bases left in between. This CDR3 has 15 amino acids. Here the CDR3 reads CASSLEGVSGQPQHF. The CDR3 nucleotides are TGCGCCAGCAGCTTGGAGGGCGTCTCTGGGCAGCCCCAGCATTTT.

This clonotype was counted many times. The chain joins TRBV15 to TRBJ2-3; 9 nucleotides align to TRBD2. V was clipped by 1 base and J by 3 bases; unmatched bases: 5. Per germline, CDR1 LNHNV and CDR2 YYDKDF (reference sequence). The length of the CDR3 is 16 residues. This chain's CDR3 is CATSRGAGGMTDTQYF. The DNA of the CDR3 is TGTGCCACCAGCAGAGGCGCGGGGGGGATGACAGATACGCAGTATTTT.

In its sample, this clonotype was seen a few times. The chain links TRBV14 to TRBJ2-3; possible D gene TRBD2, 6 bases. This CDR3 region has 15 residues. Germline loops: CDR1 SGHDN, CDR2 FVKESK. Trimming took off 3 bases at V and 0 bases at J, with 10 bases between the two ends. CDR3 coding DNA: TGTGCCAGCAGCCAGAGACTAGTTAGCACAGATACGCAGTATTTT. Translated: CASSQRLVSTDTQYF.

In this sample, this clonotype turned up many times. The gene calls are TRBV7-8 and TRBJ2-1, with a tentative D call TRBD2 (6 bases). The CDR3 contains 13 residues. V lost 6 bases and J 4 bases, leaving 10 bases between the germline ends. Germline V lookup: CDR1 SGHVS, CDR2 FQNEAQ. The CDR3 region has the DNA TGTGCCAGCAGGGGGACTGGATACAATGAGCAGTTCTTC. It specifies CASRGTGYNEQFF.

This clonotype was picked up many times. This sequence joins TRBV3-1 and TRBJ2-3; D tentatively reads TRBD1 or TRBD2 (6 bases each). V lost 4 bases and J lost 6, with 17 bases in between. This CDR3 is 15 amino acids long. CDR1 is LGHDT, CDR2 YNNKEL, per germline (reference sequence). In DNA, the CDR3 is TGTGCCAGCAGCCCGGGGGCCATCGGAAGTGATACGCAGTATTTT. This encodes CASSPGAIGSDTQYF.

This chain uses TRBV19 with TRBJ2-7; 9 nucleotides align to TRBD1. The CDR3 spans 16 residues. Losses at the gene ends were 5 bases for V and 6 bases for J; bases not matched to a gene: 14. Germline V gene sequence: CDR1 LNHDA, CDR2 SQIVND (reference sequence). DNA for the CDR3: TGTGCCAGTAGTTTAAACCGGGACAGGGTTGGTGGCGAGCAGTACGTC. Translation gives CASSLNRDRVGGEQYV.